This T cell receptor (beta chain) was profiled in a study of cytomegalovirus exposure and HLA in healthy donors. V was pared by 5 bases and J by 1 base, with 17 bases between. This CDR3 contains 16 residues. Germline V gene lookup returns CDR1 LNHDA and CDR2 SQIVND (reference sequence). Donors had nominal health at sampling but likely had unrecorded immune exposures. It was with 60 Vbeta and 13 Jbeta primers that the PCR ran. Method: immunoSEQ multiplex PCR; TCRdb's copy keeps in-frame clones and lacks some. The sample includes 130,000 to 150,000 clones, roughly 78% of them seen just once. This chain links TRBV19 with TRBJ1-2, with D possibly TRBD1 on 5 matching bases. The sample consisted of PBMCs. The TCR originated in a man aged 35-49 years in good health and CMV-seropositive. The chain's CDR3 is CASSGQNVNLNYGYTF. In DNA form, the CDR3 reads TGTGCCAGTAGTGGACAAAACGTCAACCTTAACTATGGCTACACCTTC.